This entry concerns a single T cell receptor beta chain. This specimen comes from a study of cytomegalovirus exposure and HLA in healthy donors. V trimming: 5 bases; J trimming: 4 bases; junction bases outside the gene matches: 6. CDR3 length: 15 amino acids. CDR1 SGHTA and CDR2 FQGNSA come from the germline V gene. 60 Vbeta and 13 Jbeta primers were used in PCR. Repertoires were generated with immunoSEQ multiplex PCR, while TCRdb's copy carries only in-frame clones and drops some. The sample contains roughly 100,000 clones, 50% to 70% of which appear only once. The material sequenced was PBMCs. The chain links TRBV7-2 to TRBJ2-1, with 9 bases fitting TRBD2. This sequence originates from a human donor in good health. CDR3 bases: TGTGCCAGCAGCCTCAGCGGGAGGACGTACAATGAGCAGTTCTTC. It encodes CASSLSGRTYNEQFF.